This entry concerns a single T cell receptor beta chain. Cohort 3 donors counted as recovered after two negative PCRs, clearance, or resolved symptoms. The source of the sample is a study of blood T cell repertoires in COVID-19. Sequencing was performed with immunoSEQ multiplex PCR; in TCRdb, only in-frame clones are kept and a portion is missing. The repertoire has roughly 180,000 clones, around 88% of them found once; the top ten carry roughly 8.7%. Germline V lookup: CDR1 GTSNPN, CDR2 SVGIG (reference sequence). Trimming removed 3 bases from V and 4 bases from J; junction bases left unmatched: 6. This CDR3 contains 14 residues.

The sequence derives from a woman between 25 and 40 years old who had recovered from COVID-19. Sequencing was done on a sample of PBMCs or T cells enriched from blood (not recorded which). The chain recombines TRBV30 with TRBJ1-1; 9 nucleotides align to TRBD1. The CDR3 DNA reads as TGTGCCTGGAGGCGGACAGGGGAAAGCACTGAAGCTTTCTTT. As protein: CAWRRTGESTEAFF.